These 26 T cell receptor beta chains came from one sample sequenced in a study of blood T cell repertoires in COVID-19 (dated by TCRdb to 2020 to 2021). Libraries were built with the immunoSEQ multiplex PCR assay. TCRdb stores this immuneACCESS table with in-frame sequences only. Part of the clones is absent; in the studies checked, under half of the shortfall reflects unresolved V genes, and no reason is known for the rest. The sample table holds a few hundred thousand clones, of which approximately 82% were seen once. 1.4% of the sample goes to the ten largest clones. Sequenced input: peripheral blood. The source of these receptors is a woman between 40 and 50 years old who had recovered from COVID-19.

The V call is TRBV7-2, the J call TRBJ2-5; perhaps TRBD2 as D (6 bases). This CDR3 is 15 amino acids long. Germline lookup yields CDR1 SGHTA and CDR2 FQGNSA. Trimming took 1 base from V and 2 from J, leaving 11 bases between them. The CDR3 here is CASSLVSGGQETQYF. The DNA for the CDR3 is TGTGCCAGCAGCTTAGTTAGCGGTGGGCAAGAGACCCAGTACTTC.

The chain joins TRBV2 to TRBJ2-5; TRBD2 matches at 8 bases. Trimming removed 1 base from V and 0 bases from J; junction bases left unmatched: 10. The germline V gene encodes CDR1 SNHLY and CDR2 FYNNEI. This CDR3 is 18 amino acids long. The chain's CDR3 is CASSEGRVASGYQETQYF. CDR3 nucleotides: TGTGCCAGCAGTGAAGGAAGGGTGGCTAGCGGGTACCAAGAGACCCAGTACTTC.

The chain couples TRBV5-1 to TRBJ2-1; 10 bases fit TRBD2. The CDR3 is 15 amino acids. Looked up from germline, CDR1 is SGHRS and CDR2 is YFSETQ. The junction had 4 bases not matched to a gene; V was cut back by 4 bases and J by 3 bases. The CDR3 region is CASSLSSGGYNEQFF. CDR3 DNA sequence: TGCGCCAGCAGCCTCTCTAGCGGGGGCTACAATGAGCAGTTCTTC. Variable domain in full (rest from reference TRBV5-1 and TRBJ2-1): KAGVTQTPRYLIKTRGQQVTLSCSPISGHRSVSWYQQTPGQGLQFLFEYFSETQRNKGNFPGRFSGRQFSNSRSEMNVSTLELGDSALYLCASSLSSGGYNEQFFGPGTRLTVL.

The chain carries TRBV25-1 and TRBJ2-3; no firm D call. There are 13 residues in the CDR3. CDR1 is MGHDK, CDR2 SYGVNS, per germline. V dropped 5 bases and J dropped 6 bases, with 12 bases sitting between them. CDR3 nucleotide sequence: TGTGCCAGCAGTCAACGGGTTAGGGATACGCAGTATTTT. Its translation is CASSQRVRDTQYF.

This clone was seen more than once but under ten times. The gene calls are TRBV7-2 and TRBJ1-6; D unclear. This CDR3 is 16 amino acids long. Germline assignment: CDR1 SGHTA and CDR2 FQGNSA. V was clipped by 0 bases and J by 11 bases, with 17 bases between them. This CDR3 reads CASSLAPSPRGAPLHF. DNA of the CDR3: TGTGCCAGCAGCTTAGCGCCTTCGCCCCGAGGTGCACCCCTCCACTTT.

J is TRBJ2-5 and V is TRBV2, with 9 positions matching TRBD1. CDR1 SNHLY and CDR2 FYNNEI come from the germline V gene. V lost 8 bases to trimming and J lost 1 base; unmatched junction nucleotides: 2. The CDR3 covers 13 residues. For the CDR3, the DNA is TGTGCCAGCCCGGGACAGGGCCAAGAGACCCAGTACTTC. Its translation: CASPGQGQETQYF. Full variable domain (remainder filled in from reference TRBV2 and TRBJ2-5): EPEVTQTPSHQVTQMGQEVILRCVPISNHLYFYWYRQILGQKVEFLVSFYNNEISEKSEIFDDQFSVERPDGSNFTLKIRSTKLEDSAMYFCASPGQGQETQYFGPGTRLLVL.

The chain joins TRBV5-8 to TRBJ2-6; D possibly corresponds to TRBD1 (5 bases). Germline V lookup: CDR1 SGHTS, CDR2 YDEGEE. Trimming shortened V by 2 bases and J by 0 bases, and 6 bases separated the two germline ends. The CDR3 has 15 amino acids. In DNA, the CDR3 is TGTGCCAGCAGCTTTAGGGGCTCTGGGGCCAACGTCCTGACTTTC. Protein product: CASSFRGSGANVLTF.

V and J are TRBV6-2 or TRBV6-3 and TRBJ1-5; TRBD1 is a possible D gene (5 bases). CDR1 is MNHEY, CDR2 SVGEGT, per germline. CDR3 length: 17 amino acids. The V gene lost 0 bases and the J gene lost 7 bases, with 19 bases spanning the gap. CDR3 DNA: TGTGCCAGCAGTTACTCGAAGGGCCAGGGTACGCGGCAGCCCCAGCATTTT. Amino acids: CASSYSKGQGTRQPQHF.

This chain joins TRBV6-2 or TRBV6-3 and TRBJ2-5; perhaps TRBD2 as D (6 bases). V gave up 2 bases and J gave up 4 bases, with 14 bases separating them. CDR3 size: 15 residues. Germline CDR1 and CDR2: MNHEY and SVGEGT. CDR3 in DNA: TGTGCCAGCAGTTACCCAGCGGGCGCTGGAGAGACCCAGTACTTC. Translating it yields CASSYPAGAGETQYF.

Details on this clone: The same CDR3 is also encoded by other DNA sequences in this sample. In DNA form, the CDR3 reads TGTGCCAGTAGCGGTACAGGAGATCAGCCCCAGCATTTT. This gives the protein CASSGTGDQPQHF. The V call is TRBV19, the J call TRBJ1-5; D is perhaps TRBD1 (5 bases). The CDR3 has 13 amino acids. V lost 6 bases and J lost 5, with 11 bases in between. CDR1 is LNHDA and CDR2 is SQIVND in the germline V gene (reference sequence). Variable domain in full (rest from reference TRBV19 and TRBJ1-5): DGGITQSPKYLFRKEGQNVTLSCEQNLNHDAMYWYRQDPGQGLRLIYYSQIVNDFQKGDIAEGYSVSREKKESFPLTVTSAQKNPTAFYLCASSGTGDQPQHFGDGTRLSIL.

V is TRBV9 and J is TRBJ2-3, with D perhaps TRBD2 (5 bases). Germline lookup yields CDR1 SGDLS and CDR2 YYNGEE. Trimming took 3 bases from V and 1 from J, leaving 18 bases between them. There are 17 residues in the CDR3. The chain's CDR3 is CASSATFTSGGTDTQYF. CDR3 in DNA: TGTGCCAGCAGCGCAACGTTCACTAGTGGCGGCACAGATACGCAGTATTTT.

The rearrangement links TRBV1 to TRBJ1-5; the DNA was not used to check the table's D call, TRBD1. TRBV1 is assigned pseudogene status. The CDR3 spans 16 residues. CDR3 sequence (DNA): TGCACCAGCAGCCAAGATCCTTCAACAGGGGATCAGCCCCAGCATTTT. It yields the protein CTSSQDPSTGDQPQHF.

The chain uses TRBV7-9 and TRBJ1-6, with 8 bases lining up with TRBD1. V shed 3 bases and J 7 bases; nucleotides not matched to a gene: 2. The CDR3 is 14 residues long. Germline V gene data show CDR1 as SEHNR and CDR2 as FQNEAQ (reference sequence). The DNA for the CDR3 is TGTGCCAGCAGCTTTCAGGGGGCCAATTCACCCCTCCACTTT. Its translation: CASSFQGANSPLHF.

The V and J genes are TRBV4-3 and TRBJ1-2; D is ambiguous. Per germline, CDR1 LGHNA and CDR2 YSLEER. V was cut by 1 base and J by 7 bases, with 13 bases left in between. The CDR3 is 14 amino acids. CDR3 residues: CASSQVNLKSGYTF. CDR3 DNA: TGCGCCAGCAGCCAAGTGAACCTCAAGAGTGGCTACACCTTC.

The rearrangement joins TRBV18 to TRBJ2-3; 7 bases agree with TRBD2. The CDR3 runs 16 residues. Germline V lookup: CDR1 KGHSH, CDR2 LQKENI. V lost 2 bases, J lost 0 bases, and 5 bases stayed unmatched. CDR3 in amino acids: CASSPLSSGSTDTQYF. In nucleotides, the CDR3 is TGTGCCAGCTCACCATTATCTAGCGGTAGCACAGATACGCAGTATTTT.

V gene TRBV6-5 combines with J gene TRBJ1-1, with D possibly being TRBD1 (6 bases). CDR1 MNHEY and CDR2 SVGAGI come from the germline V gene. This CDR3 has 13 amino acids. Trimming shortened V by 7 bases and J by 6 bases, and 15 bases separated the two germline ends. In DNA form, the CDR3 reads TGTGCCAGCACGATCCAGGGGACCGCTGAAGCTTTCTTT. It codes for CASTIQGTAEAFF.

The chain employs TRBV5-1 and TRBJ2-2; 8 bases match TRBD1. The germline V gene encodes CDR1 SGHRS and CDR2 YFSETQ. Trimming took 4 bases from V and 1 from J; bases not matched to a gene: 6. CDR3 length: 16 residues. CDR3 amino acids: CASSPRGTGNTGELFF. The CDR3 coding sequence is TGCGCCAGCAGCCCTCGCGGGACAGGGAACACCGGGGAGCTGTTTTTT.

The rearrangement links TRBV12-3 or TRBV12-4 to TRBJ1-2; perhaps TRBD1 as D (5 bases). The CDR3 loop spans 13 amino acids. Trimming cost V 8 bases and J 5 bases, with 15 bases left between them. The CDR3 bases are TGTGCCAGCTCCCGACAGCAGATATATGGCTACACCTTC. It yields the protein CASSRQQIYGYTF.

This clone has just a few counts. The V and J genes are TRBV19 and TRBJ1-6, with D perhaps matching TRBD1 (6 bases). Germline V gene lookup returns CDR1 LNHDA and CDR2 SQIVND (reference sequence). V lost 6 bases, J lost 9 bases, and 15 bases lay in between. This CDR3 is built from 14 residues. This CDR3 reads CASRRAGDSSPLHF. Written as DNA, the CDR3 is TGTGCCAGTAGAAGGGCAGGGGATTCTTCACCCCTCCACTTT.

The chain is built from TRBV6-6 and TRBJ1-1; TRBD1 matches at 9 bases. V lost 5 bases to trimming and J lost 6 bases; unmatched junction nucleotides: 1. Germline CDR1 and CDR2: MNHNY and SVGAGI (reference sequence). The CDR3 sequence is 12 residues long. CDR3 region: CASSRQGAEAFF. CDR3 bases: TGTGCCAGCAGTCGACAGGGGGCTGAAGCTTTCTTT.

This clone was recorded only once. This rearrangement joins TRBV6-2 or TRBV6-3 to TRBJ2-3; 11 bases fit TRBD2. The CDR3 consists of 16 residues. Germline CDR1 and CDR2: MNHEY and SVGEGT. V was clipped by 4 bases and J by 4 bases; unmatched bases: 7. CDR3 sequence (DNA): TGTGCCAGCAGTTTCCCACTAGCGGGGGTATCAGATACGCAGTATTTT. Translated, it gives CASSFPLAGVSDTQYF.

The chain uses TRBV7-3 and TRBJ2-5, with D possibly being TRBD1 (5 bases). Per the germline V gene, CDR1 is SGHTA and CDR2 is FQGTGA. With 1 base removed from V and 5 bases from J, the gap between germline ends came to 11 bases. CDR3 size: 14 residues. CDR3 sequence reads: CASSLNPGYETQYF. The CDR3 coding sequence is TGTGCCAGCAGCTTAAACCCAGGGTACGAGACCCAGTACTTC.

The chain's CDR3 is CASSPTGGLGPLHF. CDR3 DNA sequence: TGTGCCAGCTCACCGACTGGTGGTCTGGGACCCCTCCACTTT. V and J are TRBV18 and TRBJ1-6; D unresolved. Looked up from germline, CDR1 is KGHSH and CDR2 is LQKENI. The CDR3 totals 14 residues. V was pared by 3 bases and J by 12 bases, with 15 bases between.

V and J are TRBV11-2 and TRBJ2-1; D might be TRBD2 (5 bases). Germline lookup yields CDR1 SGHAT and CDR2 FQNNGV. The CDR3 sequence is 18 residues long. The V end was cut by 4 bases, the J end by 2 bases, with 21 bases between. The CDR3 spells CASSYHSWRVPTYNEQFF. As DNA, the CDR3 is TGTGCCAGCAGCTACCACTCGTGGCGGGTGCCCACCTACAATGAGCAGTTCTTC. The variable domain in full, with the rest retrieved from reference TRBV11-2 and TRBJ2-1, is EAGVAQSPRYKIIEKRQSVAFWCNPISGHATLYWYQQILGQGPKLLIQFQNNGVVDDSQLPKDRFSAERLKGVDSTLKIQPAKLEDSAVYLCASSYHSWRVPTYNEQFFGPGTRLTVL.

This clone was counted between two and nine times. This sequence joins TRBV7-2 and TRBJ2-2; 10 bases match TRBD1. The CDR3 is 17 amino acids. CDR1 SGHTA and CDR2 FQGNSA come from the germline V gene. With V trimmed by 5 bases and J by 1 base, 7 bases remained unmatched. DNA for the CDR3: TGTGCCAGCAGCATCCCCCGGGACAGGGGGAACACCGGGGAGCTGTTTTTT. This sequence encodes CASSIPRDRGNTGELFF.

The genes are TRBV9 and TRBJ2-3; tentative D call: TRBD2 (6 bases). V lost 0 bases and J 6 bases, leaving 17 bases between the germline ends. In germline, CDR1 is SGDLS, CDR2 YYNGEE. The CDR3 covers 16 residues. CDR3: CASSVVPGEVPDTQYF. For the CDR3, the DNA is TGTGCCAGCAGCGTAGTGCCTGGGGAGGTTCCCGATACGCAGTATTTT.